Listed here are 32 T cell receptor beta chains from one sample, sequenced in a study of cytomegalovirus exposure and HLA in healthy donors. It was with 60 Vbeta and 13 Jbeta primers that the PCR ran. Profiled with immunoSEQ multiplex PCR; TCRdb holds only in-frame clones, not every one. The top ten hold approximately 4.2% of the sample, which has 150,000 or so clones, 65% to 80% seen once. Sequenced input: PBMCs. The receptor set was obtained from a male donor in good health and CMV-seropositive.

The rearrangement links TRBV6-1 to TRBJ2-7; no firm D call. The V gene lost 5 bases and the J gene lost 0 bases, with 11 bases spanning the gap. CDR3 size: 14 residues. Germline V gene data show CDR1 as MNHNS and CDR2 as SASEGT. The CDR3 here is CASSLTGYSYEQYF. The CDR3 DNA sequence: TGTGCCAGCAGTCTGACGGGTTACTCCTACGAGCAGTACTTC.

J is TRBJ2-7 and V is TRBV5-8; 7 bases align to TRBD1. The CDR3 is 13 amino acids. With 7 bases clipped from V and 6 bases from J, the junction kept 10 bases outside the gene matches. CDR1 and CDR2 from the germline V gene are SGHTS and YDEGEE. This CDR3 is CASAKYRGLEQYF. The DNA for the CDR3 is TGTGCCAGCGCAAAGTACAGGGGCCTCGAGCAGTACTTC. The whole variable domain, remainder taken from reference TRBV5-8 and TRBJ2-7, is EAGVTQSPTHLIKTRGQQATLRCSPISGHTSVYWYQQALGLGLQFLLWYDEGEERNRGNFPPRFSGRQFPNYSSELNVNALELEDSALYLCASAKYRGLEQYFGPGTRLTVT.

This chain links TRBV28 with TRBJ2-7, with 9 bases that match TRBD1. The CDR3 is 14 amino acids. CDR1 and CDR2 from the germline V gene are MDHEN and SYDVKM. The junction had 13 bases not matched to a gene; V was cut back by 6 bases and J by 10 bases. The chain's CDR3 is CASRPGQGLQEQYF. CDR3 coding DNA: TGTGCCAGCAGGCCGGGACAGGGTCTTCAGGAACAGTACTTC.

V gene TRBV2 combines with J gene TRBJ2-7, with TRBD2 matching 9 bases. With V trimmed by 7 bases and J by 4 bases, 32 bases remained unmatched. The CDR3 runs 22 residues. CDR1 is SNHLY, CDR2 FYNNEI, per germline. CDR3 sequence: CASTQSRTVLAGETRPPYEQYF. CDR3 DNA: TGTGCCAGCACCCAATCCCGGACAGTACTAGCGGGCGAGACCCGCCCCCCTTACGAGCAGTACTTC.

The DNA of the CDR3 is TGTGCCAGCAGCGTAGACGAGAGGCGCACAGATACGCAGTATTTT. It translates to CASSVDERRTDTQYF. This rearrangement joins TRBV9 to TRBJ2-3; D not certain. V lost 0 bases and J 1 base, leaving 9 bases between the germline ends. The CDR3 consists of 15 residues. Germline CDR1 reads SGDLS; CDR2 reads YYNGEE.

Only a few counts were recorded for this clone. This chain links TRBV13 with TRBJ2-7; 7 bases line up with TRBD2. The CDR3 totals 15 residues. Germline trimming cut 6 bases from V and 1 base from J; bases unmatched to any gene: 9. CDR1 is PRHDT, CDR2 FYEKMQ, per germline (reference sequence). CDR3 protein: CASSELEGLSYEQYF. The CDR3 DNA reads TGTGCCAGCAGTGAACTAGAGGGACTATCCTACGAGCAGTACTTC.

The rearrangement joins TRBV25-1 to TRBJ1-3; D gene unclear. V was clipped by 7 bases and J by 0 bases, with 10 bases between them. The length of the CDR3 is 14 residues. Germline values: CDR1 MGHDK, CDR2 SYGVNS. CDR3 coding DNA: TGTGCCAGCACCCCCCGGGGCTCTGGAAACACCATATATTTT. The encoded protein is CASTPRGSGNTIYF.

This chain joins TRBV27 and TRBJ1-6, with D perhaps TRBD1 (5 bases). V was clipped by 5 bases and J by 2 bases, with 13 bases between them. Germline V gene sequence: CDR1 MNHEY, CDR2 SMNVEV (reference sequence). The CDR3 is made up of 16 amino acids. The CDR3: CASSRGVGTYNSPLHF. The CDR3 bases are TGTGCCAGCAGTCGGGGGGTAGGGACCTATAATTCACCCCTCCACTTT.

The J gene is TRBJ2-5, the V gene TRBV20-1, with D possibly being TRBD2 (5 bases). The CDR3 length is 11 residues. CDR1 and CDR2 (germline): DFQATT, SNEGSKA (reference sequence). V lost 5 bases and J lost 11, with 15 bases in between. In nucleotides, the CDR3 is TGCAGTGCTCTAAAGACTATTGAGCAGTACTTC. Translated: CSALKTIEQYF.

The sample holds a few counts of this clone. The rearrangement joins TRBV6-5 to TRBJ2-1; the match to TRBD1 covers 10 bases. CDR3 length: 15 residues. Germline values: CDR1 MNHEY, CDR2 SVGAGI. The trim removed 5 bases at V and 6 bases at J, leaving 7 bases unmatched. CDR3 sequence: CASSRGTGEGNEQFF. CDR3 in DNA: TGTGCCAGCAGTCGTGGGACAGGGGAGGGCAATGAGCAGTTCTTC.

This chain uses TRBV7-2 with TRBJ1-5; D gene uncertain. CDR3 size: 15 residues. Germline V lookup: CDR1 SGHTA, CDR2 FQGNSA. V lost 3 bases and J 0 bases, leaving 9 bases between the germline ends. CDR3 in DNA: TGTGCCAGCAGCTTCATGAGGTTTAGCAATCAGCCCCAGCATTTT. This sequence encodes CASSFMRFSNQPQHF.

This clone was recorded a few times. This specimen includes other DNA sequences encoding the same CDR3. The V and J genes are TRBV6-5 and TRBJ1-2; TRBD1 aligns across 10 bases. The CDR3 runs 14 residues. CDR1 and CDR2 from the germline V gene are MNHEY and SVGAGI. V gave up 2 bases and J gave up 8 bases; unmatched junction bases: 5. The CDR3 DNA reads as TGTGCCAGCAGTTACGGGACAGGGGCCGGGGGCTACACCTTC. Translated: CASSYGTGAGGYTF.

The V call is TRBV7-2, the J call TRBJ1-6; D is possibly TRBD1 (5 bases). Germline loops: CDR1 SGHTA, CDR2 FQGNSA. Trimming pared 1 base from V and 8 bases from J, leaving 9 bases between. This CDR3 is 14 amino acids long. The CDR3 protein is CASSLDGGDSPLHF. The CDR3 DNA reads as TGTGCCAGCAGCTTAGACGGAGGGGATTCACCCCTCCACTTT.

A few counts support this clone. The chain combines TRBV5-1 with TRBJ2-3, with a possible D match to TRBD2 (6 bases). Between the trimmed V and J ends, which lost 5 bases and 2 bases, there was a span of 18 bases. This CDR3 region has 16 residues. Germline assignment: CDR1 SGHRS and CDR2 YFSETQ. The CDR3 DNA reads as TGCGCCAGCAGTACCTTGCTCTCGGGGGACACAGATACGCAGTATTTT. It is translated as CASSTLLSGDTDTQYF. The entire variable domain, with the rest obtained from reference TRBV5-1 and TRBJ2-3, is as follows: KAGVTQTPRYLIKTRGQQVTLSCSPISGHRSVSWYQQTPGQGLQFLFEYFSETQRNKGNFPGRFSGRQFSNSRSEMNVSTLELGDSALYLCASSTLLSGDTDTQYFGPGTRLTVL.

This chain's CDR3 is CASSRNGLAGGRQETQYF. The CDR3 DNA follows: TGTGCCAGCAGCCGGAATGGACTAGCGGGGGGGAGGCAAGAGACCCAGTACTTC. The chain joins TRBV4-2 to TRBJ2-5, with 15 bases lining up with TRBD2. Germline CDR1 reads LGHNA; CDR2 reads YNFKEQ. There are 18 residues in the CDR3. The J segment lost 2 bases and the V segment lost 4 bases, leaving 8 bases of the junction unmatched.

The rearrangement joins TRBV28 to TRBJ2-2; 9 bases are shared with TRBD2. In germline, CDR1 is MDHEN, CDR2 SYDVKM. CDR3 length: 15 residues. The ends lost 6 bases at V and 6 bases at J; junction bases unmatched: 8. The CDR3 here is CASSYLGGGAGELFF. The CDR3 nucleotides read TGTGCCAGCAGCTACCTCGGCGGGGGGGCCGGGGAGCTGTTTTTT.

The gene calls are TRBV5-1 and TRBJ2-7; 7 bases fit TRBD2. From germline, CDR1 is SGHRS and CDR2 YFSETQ. V gave up 0 bases and J gave up 4 bases; unmatched junction bases: 7. CDR3 length: 15 amino acids. CDR3 sequence (DNA): TGCGCCAGCAGCTTGGTTGGACTAGGGCCTTACGAGCAGTACTTC. Translating gives CASSLVGLGPYEQYF. Filled out from reference TRBV5-1 and TRBJ2-7, the complete variable domain reads KAGVTQTPRYLIKTRGQQVTLSCSPISGHRSVSWYQQTPGQGLQFLFEYFSETQRNKGNFPGRFSGRQFSNSRSEMNVSTLELGDSALYLCASSLVGLGPYEQYFGPGTRLTVT.

As for this clone: The germline gene is not matched at one end of the junction; a read error may be the cause. The chain carries TRBV7-9 and TRBJ2-1; D possibly corresponds to TRBD1 (6 bases). The CDR3 sequence is 15 residues long. Germline-derived CDR1 and CDR2 are SEHNR and FQNEAQ (reference sequence). The CDR3 DNA follows: TGTTCCAGCAGCTTAGCGCATTCAGGGGTCAATGAGCAGTTCTTC. Translating gives CSSSLAHSGVNEQFF.

V is TRBV6-4 and J is TRBJ2-5; tentatively, D is TRBD1 (6 bases). The CDR3 has 13 amino acids. Germline assignment: CDR1 MRHNA and CDR2 SNTAGT. Deletions cut 8 bases from V and 5 bases from J, with 15 bases between. CDR3 loop: CASSDRLGETQYF. DNA for the CDR3: TGTGCCAGCTCCGACAGGCTCGGGGAGACCCAGTACTTC.

J is TRBJ2-1 and V is TRBV30; the match to TRBD1 covers 7 bases. CDR1 is GTSNPN and CDR2 is SVGIG in the germline V gene (reference sequence). Trimming took 0 bases from V and 4 from J; bases not matched to a gene: 6. This CDR3 contains 15 residues. In DNA form, the CDR3 reads TGTGCCTGGAGTGTAAAGGGACAGCCGTACAATGAGCAGTTCTTC. Translating it yields CAWSVKGQPYNEQFF.

In this sample, this clone turned up a few times. V is TRBV6-1 and J is TRBJ2-1, with TRBD2 matching over 13 bases. Germline V gene data show CDR1 as MNHNS and CDR2 as SASEGT. The V and J ends lost 6 bases and 7 bases, in that order; junction bases with no gene match: 3. The CDR3 runs to 14 residues. The CDR3 region has the DNA TGTGCCAGCAGACTAGCGGGAGGGCCGAATGAGCAGTTCTTC. This codes for CASRLAGGPNEQFF.

This chain uses TRBV6-1 with TRBJ2-3, with TRBD1 as a possible D gene (5 bases). CDR1 and CDR2 (germline): MNHNS, SASEGT. The CDR3 is 15 amino acids. Trimming left V 2 bases short and J 4 bases short, with 13 bases between. The CDR3 loop reads CASSEQGRGPDTQYF. Here the CDR3 DNA reads TGTGCCAGCAGTGAACAAGGTAGGGGCCCAGATACGCAGTATTTT.

The J gene is TRBJ2-7, the V gene TRBV2, with 7 nucleotides matching TRBD1. This CDR3 is built from 16 residues. The V and J ends lost 4 bases and 0 bases, in that order; junction bases with no gene match: 9. Germline V gives CDR1 SNHLY, CDR2 FYNNEI. CDR3 residues: CASSVGSGTVSYEQYF. The DNA for the CDR3 is TGTGCCAGCAGTGTGGGTTCCGGGACAGTCTCCTACGAGCAGTACTTC.

This clone was detected only once. The genes are TRBV28 and TRBJ2-2, with D possibly being TRBD2 (6 bases). There are 16 residues in the CDR3. The germline V gene has CDR1 MDHEN and CDR2 SYDVKM. Trimming left V 3 bases short and J 4 bases short, with 15 bases between. The CDR3, as DNA: TGTGCCAGCAGTTTCCCCCTAGCGAGGATCACCGGGGAGCTGTTTTTT. Its protein product is CASSFPLARITGELFF.

This chain joins TRBV2 and TRBJ2-5; possibly TRBD2 for D (5 bases). The CDR3 contains 14 residues. From germline, CDR1 is SNHLY and CDR2 FYNNEI. V shed 4 bases and J shed 3 bases, with 12 bases lying between them. Here the CDR3 DNA reads TGTGCCAGCAGTGGTCTAGCAAGCGAAGAGACCCAGTACTTC. Translation: CASSGLASEETQYF. The complete variable domain, with remaining parts taken from reference TRBV2 and TRBJ2-5, reads EPEVTQTPSHQVTQMGQEVILRCVPISNHLYFYWYRQILGQKVEFLVSFYNNEISEKSEIFDDQFSVERPDGSNFTLKIRSTKLEDSAMYFCASSGLASEETQYFGPGTRLLVL.

This chain joins TRBV9 and TRBJ2-1; 9 bases are a match to TRBD2. V dropped 0 bases and J dropped 10; count of bases not matched to a gene: 8. Germline values: CDR1 SGDLS, CDR2 YYNGEE. The CDR3 runs to 15 residues. Here the CDR3 reads CASSVGIAGVEEQFF. The CDR3 DNA sequence: TGTGCCAGCAGCGTAGGGATAGCGGGGGTTGAGGAGCAGTTCTTC. The full variable domain, its missing parts supplied by reference TRBV9 and TRBJ2-1, is DSGVTQTPKHLITATGQRVTLRCSPRSGDLSVYWYQQSLDQGLQFLIQYYNGEERAKGNILERFSAQQFPDLHSELNLSSLELGDSALYFCASSVGIAGVEEQFFGPGTRLTVL.

The chain recombines TRBV6-1 with TRBJ2-5, with TRBD2 matching 7 bases. CDR1 is MNHNS, CDR2 SASEGT, per germline. The length of the CDR3 is 14 residues. The ends lost 6 bases at V and 7 bases at J; junction bases unmatched: 11. CDR3 nucleotides: TGTGCCAGCAGAGACGCCGGGCCGGGGGGGACCCAGTACTTC. Translated, it gives CASRDAGPGGTQYF.

The rearrangement joins TRBV6-5 to TRBJ2-1, with TRBD2 as a possible D gene (6 bases). V shed 6 bases and J shed 9 bases, with 12 bases lying between them. Germline CDR1 reads MNHEY; CDR2 reads SVGAGI. The CDR3 totals 12 residues. The CDR3 coding sequence is TGTGCCAGCAGAACGGGACTCGGTGAGCAGTTCTTC. Protein product: CASRTGLGEQFF.

The V call is TRBV19, the J call TRBJ2-6; TRBD1 agrees at 7 bases. The V segment lost 5 bases and the J segment 0 bases; nucleotides outside the gene matches: 4. The CDR3 is made up of 16 amino acids. CDR1 and CDR2 from the germline V gene are LNHDA and SQIVND (reference sequence). CDR3 residues: CASSVQGSSGANVLTF. The CDR3 nucleotides are TGTGCCAGTAGTGTACAGGGGAGCTCTGGGGCCAACGTCCTGACTTTC.

V and J are TRBV15 and TRBJ2-3; 8 bases align to TRBD2. The CDR3 contains 17 residues. V lost 5 bases and J lost 6; bases outside the gene matches: 16. Per the germline V gene, CDR1 is LNHNV and CDR2 is YYDKDF (reference sequence). The CDR3 DNA reads TGTGCCACCAGCCGCTACGGAGGCGGGGGGACTCCGGATACGCAGTATTTT. Amino acids: CATSRYGGGGTPDTQYF.

The gene calls are TRBV5-1 and TRBJ1-1, with TRBD1 as a possible D gene (6 bases). Germline-derived CDR1 and CDR2 are SGHRS and YFSETQ. Trimming took off 3 bases at V and 5 bases at J, with 17 bases between the two ends. This CDR3 contains 15 residues. The CDR3 DNA reads as TGCGCCAGCAGCTGGAGGGGGGGGAGGGGGACTGAAGCTTTCTTT. It yields the protein CASSWRGGRGTEAFF.

The chain joins TRBV5-5 to TRBJ2-1, with D possibly being TRBD1 (6 bases). V lost 4 bases and J lost 1, with 12 bases in between. The germline gives CDR1 SGHKS, CDR2 YYEKEE (reference sequence). CDR3 length: 15 amino acids. CDR3 loop: CASSQTGLSYNEQFF. In DNA form, the CDR3 reads TGTGCCAGCAGCCAGACAGGCCTATCCTACAATGAGCAGTTCTTC.